This T cell receptor (beta chain) was sequenced during a study of metastatic and nonmetastatic thyroid tumors. The overall study: Thyroid patients, malignant and benign, had repertoires compared across blood and tumor or nodule tissue.

This clone was seen only a few times. V was clipped by 6 bases and J by 7 bases, with 17 bases between them. This CDR3 has 14 amino acids. Germline CDR1 is MNHEY and CDR2 is SVGEGT. Prior to thyroid surgery, none of the patients had received any treatment. In the source study's methods: Across clinicopathological groups, CDR3 differences served as the basis for building a distant-metastasis classifier for papillary thyroid cancer. TCRdb reassembled clones from the PCR reads with MiXCR. The authors' filters were not applied to this entry. The repertoire holds more than 40,000 clones, with about 24% as singletons.

Sequenced sample: tumor tissue. This sequence originates from a female donor with papillary thyroid cancer or a benign thyroid nodule (not recorded which). Some clones in this sample may be carry-over from other donors' samples. The gene calls are TRBV6-2 or TRBV6-3 and TRBJ2-3; a possible D gene is TRBD1 (6 bases). CDR3 in DNA: TGTGCCAGCAGCCTAGGACAGTCCTCCAATACGCAGTATTTT. Amino acids: CASSLGQSSNTQYF.